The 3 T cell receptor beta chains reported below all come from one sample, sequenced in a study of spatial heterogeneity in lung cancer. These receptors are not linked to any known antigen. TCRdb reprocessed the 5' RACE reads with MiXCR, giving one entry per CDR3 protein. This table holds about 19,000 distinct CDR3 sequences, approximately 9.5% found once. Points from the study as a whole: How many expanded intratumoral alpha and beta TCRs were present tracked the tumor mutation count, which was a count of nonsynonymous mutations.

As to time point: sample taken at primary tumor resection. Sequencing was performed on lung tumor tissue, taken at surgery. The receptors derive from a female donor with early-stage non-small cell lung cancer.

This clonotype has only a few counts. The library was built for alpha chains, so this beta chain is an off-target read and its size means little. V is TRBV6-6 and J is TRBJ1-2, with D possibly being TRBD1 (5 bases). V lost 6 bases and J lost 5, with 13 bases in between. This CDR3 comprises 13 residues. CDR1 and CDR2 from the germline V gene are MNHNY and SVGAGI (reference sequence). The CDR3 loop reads CASSVSDSYGYTF. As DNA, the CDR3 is TGTGCCAGCAGCGTGAGTGACAGTTATGGCTACACCTTC.

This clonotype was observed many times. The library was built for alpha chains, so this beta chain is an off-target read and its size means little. The CDR3 sequence: CASSTLVLLNTEAFF. CDR3 nucleotides: TGTGCCAGCAGTACTCTTGTCCTCCTGAACACTGAAGCTTTCTTT. This chain connects TRBV28 to TRBJ1-1; D not resolved. Germline CDR1 MDHEN, CDR2 SYDVKM. The CDR3 sequence is 15 residues long. V lost 5 bases and J 0 bases, leaving 13 bases between the germline ends.

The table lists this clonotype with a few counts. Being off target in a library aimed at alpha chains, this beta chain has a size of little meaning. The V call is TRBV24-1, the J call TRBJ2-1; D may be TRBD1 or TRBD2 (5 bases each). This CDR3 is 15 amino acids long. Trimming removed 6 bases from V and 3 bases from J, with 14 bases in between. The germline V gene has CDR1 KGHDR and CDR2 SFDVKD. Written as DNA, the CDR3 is TGTGCCACCAGTTCCCGAAGGGACCTCTACAATGAGCAGTTCTTC. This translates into CATSSRRDLYNEQFF.